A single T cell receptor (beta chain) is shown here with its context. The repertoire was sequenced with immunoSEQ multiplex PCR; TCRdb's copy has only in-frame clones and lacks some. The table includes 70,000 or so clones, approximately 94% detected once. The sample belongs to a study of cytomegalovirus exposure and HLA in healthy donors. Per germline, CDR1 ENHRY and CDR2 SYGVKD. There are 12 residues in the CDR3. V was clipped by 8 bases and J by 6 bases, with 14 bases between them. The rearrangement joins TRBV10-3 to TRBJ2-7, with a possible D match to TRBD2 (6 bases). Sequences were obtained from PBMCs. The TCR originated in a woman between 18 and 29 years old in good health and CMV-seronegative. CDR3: CAIADGGAEQYF. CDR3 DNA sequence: TGTGCCATCGCGGACGGGGGAGCCGAGCAGTACTTC.